The entry that follows covers one T cell receptor (beta chain) sequence. The data belong to a study of blood T cell repertoires in COVID-19. Whole-study context: Sample material is recorded as cDNA or gDNA derived from T cells, B-cell-depleted T cells, or PBMCs.

As originally analysed: Reference gene primer amplification gave nucleated cell count estimates. Only in-frame clones appear in the TCRdb table, and some are missing; sequencing was by immunoSEQ multiplex PCR. V, J and clone size are taken as reported in that table, and D and trimming were inferred from the DNA itself. The repertoire holds hundreds of thousands of clones, with 85% to 90% as singletons. Sequenced sample: peripheral blood. The receptor was isolated from a woman aged 50 to 65 with active or convalescent COVID-19.

Here the CDR3 reads CASSPSGTNIYEQYF. The CDR3 DNA reads as TGCGCCAGCAGCCCATCCGGGACAAATATCTACGAGCAGTACTTC. The V and J genes are TRBV4-1 and TRBJ2-7, with D perhaps matching TRBD1 (6 bases). CDR3 length: 15 residues. Trimming pared 4 bases from V and 3 bases from J, leaving 16 bases between. From germline, CDR1 is MGHRA and CDR2 YSYEKL.